Below are 7 T cell receptor beta chains sequenced from a single sample in a study of cytomegalovirus exposure and HLA in healthy donors. Vbeta (60) and Jbeta (13) primers were used in the PCR. Produced via immunoSEQ multiplex PCR; TCRdb's table is partial and in-frame only. The sample records approximately 210,000 clones, over 80% being singletons. The sequencing sample was made of PBMCs. These receptors originate from a woman in her forties or fifties in good health and CMV-seropositive.

This clone was recorded only once. V and J are TRBV11-2 and TRBJ1-1; D may be TRBD1 (6 bases). The CDR3 contains 13 residues. CDR1 and CDR2 (germline): SGHAT, FQNNGV. Between the trimmed V and J ends, which lost 5 bases and 4 bases, there was a span of 11 bases. The CDR3 DNA reads as TGTGCCAGCAGCCAAGGACAGAGCACTGAAGCTTTCTTT. Its protein product is CASSQGQSTEAFF.

The V and J genes are TRBV5-1 and TRBJ1-2; D ambiguous. The CDR3 length is 13 residues. Germline values: CDR1 SGHRS, CDR2 YFSETQ. V lost 1 base and J lost 0, with 4 bases in between. CDR3 in DNA: TGCGCCAGCAGCTTGAGAGCTAACTATGGCTACACCTTC. The encoded protein is CASSLRANYGYTF.

This rearrangement joins TRBV19 to TRBJ1-5, with 9 bases identical to TRBD1. Germline V CDR1 and CDR2: LNHDA, SQIVND (reference sequence). The length of the CDR3 is 17 residues. Germline trimming cut 7 bases from V and 4 bases from J; bases unmatched to any gene: 14. The CDR3 region is CASKGQGYMFRNQPQHF. The CDR3 DNA reads TGTGCCAGTAAGGGACAGGGCTATATGTTTAGGAATCAGCCCCAGCATTTT.

V is TRBV9 and J is TRBJ2-1; 9 bases fit TRBD1. The junction had 11 bases not matched to a gene; V was cut back by 0 bases and J by 7 bases. This CDR3 is built from 17 residues. The germline CDR1 and CDR2 sequences are SGDLS and YYNGEE. The CDR3 sequence: CASSVVVTGGSVNEQFF. The CDR3 DNA sequence: TGTGCCAGCAGCGTAGTCGTGACAGGGGGAAGTGTGAATGAGCAGTTCTTC.

The chain joins TRBV14 to TRBJ1-1; TRBD1 aligns across 9 bases. The CDR3 length is 16 residues. The J segment lost 3 bases and the V segment lost 3 bases, leaving 8 bases of the junction unmatched. Germline lookup yields CDR1 SGHDN and CDR2 FVKESK. CDR3 amino acids: CASSHLGTGQDTEAFF. CDR3 in DNA: TGTGCCAGCAGCCACCTCGGGACAGGGCAGGACACTGAAGCTTTCTTT. Together with reference TRBV14 and TRBJ1-1, the CDR3 gives the full variable domain: EAGVTQFPSHSVIEKGQTVTLRCDPISGHDNLYWYRRVMGKEIKFLLHFVKESKQDESGMPNNRFLAERTGGTYSTLKVQPAELEDSGVYFCASSHLGTGQDTEAFFGQGTRLTVV.

This chain joins TRBV9 and TRBJ2-1; 8 bases fit TRBD2. Trimming cost V 0 bases and J 8 bases; bases outside gene matches: 4. Per the germline V gene, CDR1 is SGDLS and CDR2 is YYNGEE. The CDR3 loop spans 14 amino acids. DNA of the CDR3: TGTGCCAGCAGCGTAGACGGGGGGGCCGATGAGCAGTTCTTC. Its protein product is CASSVDGGADEQFF.

The chain links TRBV6-1 to TRBJ1-2; 9 bases fit TRBD1. The CDR3 is 16 amino acids. Losses at the gene ends were 2 bases for V and 14 bases for J; bases not matched to a gene: 18. In germline, CDR1 is MNHNS, CDR2 SASEGT. As DNA, the CDR3 is TGTGCCAGCAGTGAATGGGTGGGACAGGGTCCATATGCCGGGACCTTC. Translation: CASSEWVGQGPYAGTF.